This TCR beta chain was captured in a study of OX40 agonist ivuxolimab in advanced cancers. With respect to the entire study: Ivuxolimab, which targeted the costimulatory receptor OX40 (CD134), was an agonistic, fully human IgG2 monoclonal antibody. Intravenous ivuxolimab was administered to patients every 2 weeks at six dose levels: 0.01, 0.1, 0.3, 1.5, 3 and 10 mg/kg. The paper reports the monotherapy dose-escalation portion (N of about 56 patients) of the phase I ivuxolimab trial. Among the 50 to 55 dose-escalation patients, about 20 had hepatocellular carcinoma, approximately 15 melanoma, 9 renal cell carcinoma and 9 head and neck cancer. Partial responses occurred in three dose-escalation patients: two with cutaneous melanoma and one with hepatocellular carcinoma. Patients were allowed to have had prior anti-PD-1, anti-PD-L1 or anti-CTLA-4 therapy, and 40% of the dose-escalation patients had been treated with checkpoint inhibitors. The point of sequencing TCRbeta in the periphery was to test whether ivuxolimab changed TCR sequence diversity and drove clonal T-cell expansion. A male proportion of nearly 85% and a mean age of 60 years, ranging from about 23 to 90, were recorded for the dose-escalation cohort. Broad study findings and their caveats: Low levels of normalized T-cell clonal expansion were also seen in some nonresponding patients. Clonal expansion of both CD4+ and CD8+ blood T cells was observed from baseline to week 6 at doses 0.1 to 3.0 mg/kg. In partial responders in the 0.1-3.0 mg/kg groups, normalized peripheral clonal expansion was found to be among the lowest, especially among CD8+ T cells. After ivuxolimab, expanded clones were on average more numerous among CD8+ T cells than among CD4+ T cells. The antigen specificity of the clonally expanded peripheral T cells was not determined.

CDR1 and CDR2 are read off the germline V gene as SGHAT and FQNNGV. A distance of 11 bases separates the germline ends of V and J, which lose 5 bases and 1 base respectively. Counted from cysteine to phenylalanine, this CDR3 has 14 amino acids. The read is trimmed to its CDR3 DNA, 42 bases read in frame from base 1. For sequencing of the TCRbeta CDR3 region, genomic DNA was extracted from the sorted cells. The immunoSEQ Assay was used to sequence the TCRbeta CDR3 regions. TCRdb took over this immuneACCESS table, retaining in-frame rearrangements with V and J assigned. Such tables are incomplete; in checked studies, under half of the missing clones stem from an unresolved V gene, and the remainder is unexplained. The sample profile shows about 80,000 clones; roughly 90% of them were found once. The ten biggest clones cover over 8.5% of the sample. As concerns this clone: This receptor's antigen is unknown. Base qualities are not recorded, but no much larger clone differs from it by a single base.

The trial excluded patients who had a history of autoimmune disease or were on systemic immunosuppression. Peripheral blood for TCR sequencing was collected from all dose cohorts at baseline, on cycle 4 day 1, and on cycle 7 day 1. The samples were taken from a phase I, first-in-human, multicenter, open-label dose-escalation trial of ivuxolimab. Adults with locally advanced or metastatic head and neck squamous cell, hepatocellular, melanoma or renal cell carcinoma were enrolled in the trial. Before TCR sequencing, CD4+ T cells and CD8+ T cells were sorted from peripheral blood as separate populations.

This specimen consisted of CD4+ or CD8+ T cells sorted from blood, obtained in a trial of the OX40 agonist ivuxolimab. The chain couples TRBV11-2 to TRBJ2-5; the D gene assignment is ambiguous. The clonotype originates from an adult with an advanced solid tumor such as melanoma, head and neck, liver or kidney cancer. The bases are TGTGCCAGCAGCCCCGAACCAACCCAAGAGACCCAGTACTTC. Its translation is CASSPEPTQETQYF.